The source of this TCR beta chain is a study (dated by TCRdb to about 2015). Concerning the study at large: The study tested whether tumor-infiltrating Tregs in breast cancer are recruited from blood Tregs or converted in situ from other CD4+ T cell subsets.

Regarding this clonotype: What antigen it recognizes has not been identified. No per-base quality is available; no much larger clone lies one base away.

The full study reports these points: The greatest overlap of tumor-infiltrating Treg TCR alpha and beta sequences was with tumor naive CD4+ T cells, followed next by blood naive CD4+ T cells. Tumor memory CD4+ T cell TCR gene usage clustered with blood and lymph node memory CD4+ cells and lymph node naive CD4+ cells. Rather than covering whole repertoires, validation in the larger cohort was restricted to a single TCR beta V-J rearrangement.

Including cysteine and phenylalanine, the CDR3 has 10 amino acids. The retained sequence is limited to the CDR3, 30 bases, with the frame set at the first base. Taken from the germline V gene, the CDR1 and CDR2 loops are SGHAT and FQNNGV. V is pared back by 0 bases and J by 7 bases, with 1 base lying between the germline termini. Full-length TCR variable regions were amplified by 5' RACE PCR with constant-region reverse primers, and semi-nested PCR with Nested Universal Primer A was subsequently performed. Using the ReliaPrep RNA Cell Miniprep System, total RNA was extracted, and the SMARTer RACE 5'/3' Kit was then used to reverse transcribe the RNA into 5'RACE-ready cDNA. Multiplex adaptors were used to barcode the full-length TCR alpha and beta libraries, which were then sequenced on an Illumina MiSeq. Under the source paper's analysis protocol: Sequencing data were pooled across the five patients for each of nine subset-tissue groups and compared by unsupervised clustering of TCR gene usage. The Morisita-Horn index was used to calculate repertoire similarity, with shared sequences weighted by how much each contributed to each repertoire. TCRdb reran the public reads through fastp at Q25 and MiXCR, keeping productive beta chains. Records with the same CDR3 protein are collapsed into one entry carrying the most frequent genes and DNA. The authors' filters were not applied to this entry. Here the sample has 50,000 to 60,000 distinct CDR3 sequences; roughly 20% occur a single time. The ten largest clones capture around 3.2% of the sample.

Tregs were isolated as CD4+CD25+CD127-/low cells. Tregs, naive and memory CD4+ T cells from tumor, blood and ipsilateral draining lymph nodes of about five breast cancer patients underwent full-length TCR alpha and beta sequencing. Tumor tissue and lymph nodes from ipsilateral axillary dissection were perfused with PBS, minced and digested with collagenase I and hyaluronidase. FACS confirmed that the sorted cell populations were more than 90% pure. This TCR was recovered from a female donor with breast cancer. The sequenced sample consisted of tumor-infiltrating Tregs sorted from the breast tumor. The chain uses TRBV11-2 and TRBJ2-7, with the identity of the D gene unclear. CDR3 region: CASSLEEQYF. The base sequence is TGTGCCAGCAGCTTAGAAGAGCAGTACTTC.